The clone carrying this T cell receptor (beta chain) was detected ten times or more. The antigen remains unidentified. Unique molecular identifiers were incorporated when the TCRbeta library was constructed. TCRdb analysed the PCR reads with MiXCR anew, one entry per CDR3 protein. Of approximately 130,000 distinct CDR3 sequences in the sample, approximately 8.7% were seen once. This specimen comes from a study of T-cell reconstitution after alpha-beta-depleted transplantation in children. Study findings and constraints: As was reported, about two months after transplant, alpha-beta T cells came from several hundred expanded graft clones. T-cell numbers and diversity one year post-transplant derived largely from freshly generated T cells. Surviving recipient T cells and thymic progenitors underlay high day-60 TCRbeta diversity in some patients.

The receptor's source is a girl under three years old who had a stem cell transplant for combined immunodeficiency, so the T cells may come from the graft donor. The sequencing used PBMCs, mostly from graft donor cells, collected 180 days after TCRalphabeta/CD19-depleted stem cell transplant.

The CDR3 bases are TGCAGCGTTGAAGCAGGGAGGGTCTACAATGAGCAGTTCTTC. Protein sequence: CSVEAGRVYNEQFF. This chain connects TRBV29-1 to TRBJ2-1; 7 nucleotides line up with TRBD2. Trimming took 1 base from V and 3 from J; bases not matched to a gene: 3. Looked up from germline, CDR1 is SQVTM and CDR2 is ANQGSEA. The CDR3 is 14 residues long.